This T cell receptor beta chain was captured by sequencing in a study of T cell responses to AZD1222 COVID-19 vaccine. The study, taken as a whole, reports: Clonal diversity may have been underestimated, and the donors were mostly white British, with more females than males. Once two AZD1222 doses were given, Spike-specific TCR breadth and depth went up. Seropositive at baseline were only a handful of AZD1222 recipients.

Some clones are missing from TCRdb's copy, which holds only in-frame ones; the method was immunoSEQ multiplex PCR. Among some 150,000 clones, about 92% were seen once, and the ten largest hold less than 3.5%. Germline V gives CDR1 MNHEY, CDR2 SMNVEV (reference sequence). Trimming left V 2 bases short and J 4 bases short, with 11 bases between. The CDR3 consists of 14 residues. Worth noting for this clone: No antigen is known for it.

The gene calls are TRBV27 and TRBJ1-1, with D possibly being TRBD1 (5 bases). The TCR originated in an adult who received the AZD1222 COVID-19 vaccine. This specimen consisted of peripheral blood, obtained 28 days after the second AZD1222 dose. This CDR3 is CASSLGQGATEAFF. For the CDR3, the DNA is TGTGCCAGCAGTTTAGGGCAGGGAGCCACTGAAGCTTTCTTT.